The T cell receptor beta chain under discussion was sequenced for a study of cytomegalovirus exposure and HLA in healthy donors. Study observations and caveats: Several of the most significant clusters appeared, in a later analysis, to be linked to common viral pathogens.

The sample holds a few counts of this clone. Its antigen is unknown. PCR was performed using 60 Vbeta and 13 Jbeta primers. Repertoires were generated with immunoSEQ multiplex PCR, while TCRdb's copy carries only in-frame clones and drops some. The sample has roughly 76,000 clones; 70% to 80% are singletons. This TCR derives from a man aged 25 to 45 in good health and CMV-seronegative. The sequenced material came from PBMCs.

This chain's CDR3 is CASSVGTVNTEAFF. CDR3 in DNA: TGTGCCAGCAGTGTCGGGACTGTGAACACTGAAGCTTTCTTT. The V gene is TRBV6-1, the J gene TRBJ1-1, with TRBD1 as a possible D gene (5 bases). V dropped 4 bases and J dropped 0 bases, with 9 bases sitting between them. The germline CDR1 and CDR2 sequences are MNHNS and SASEGT. CDR3 size: 14 residues.